The 3 T cell receptor beta chains listed next were all sequenced from one sample in a study of human T cells and chemical hapten exposure (dated by TCRdb to 2020 to 2022). The meaning of the sample's time point label: patch test 1, 2 weeks after DPC sensitization. The sample's treatment or condition label is to be understood as: therapeutic diphenylcyclopropenone sensitization with weekly scalp DPC. The library was generated by RACE. The sequencer listed for this sample is NextSeq 500. TCRdb redid the processing of the public reads, applying fastp at Q25 and MiXCR, and retained in-frame beta chains. Each entry merges the rows of one CDR3 protein and shows their most common DNA and genes. Counted in this sample were approximately 340,000 distinct CDR3 sequences; around 7% of them appeared once. The ten largest clones add up to roughly 8% of the sample. The specimen comprised whole blood, sampled in connection with sensitization to the hapten diphenylcyclopropenone (DPC). Receptors were obtained from a woman in her late teens or twenties with alopecia areata. Some clones in this sample may be carry-over from other donors' samples.

This clonotype has a handful of counts. J is TRBJ1-1 and V is TRBV4-3; unclear D gene. Between the trimmed V and J ends, which lost 6 bases and 1 base, there was a span of 15 bases. The CDR3 is 15 residues long. The germline V gene encodes CDR1 LGHNA and CDR2 YSLEER. DNA for the CDR3: TGCGCCAGCAGTCTCCACCGGACGGCGAACACTGAAGCTTTCTTT. Amino acid sequence: CASSLHRTANTEAFF.

This clonotype was counted only a few times. This sequence joins TRBV7-2 and TRBJ2-5; TRBD2 matches at 10 bases. The V gene end was trimmed by 1 base and the J gene end by 2 bases; junction bases not matched to a gene: 10. This CDR3 comprises 18 residues. The germline V gene encodes CDR1 SGHTA and CDR2 FQGNSA. CDR3 protein: CASSLESSGGAEQETQYF. In DNA, the CDR3 is TGTGCCAGCAGCTTAGAGTCCAGCGGGGGGGCCGAACAAGAGACCCAGTACTTC.

The sample holds many counts of this clonotype. One end of the junction is discordant with germline, which a read error may explain. The rearrangement links TRBV4-3 to TRBJ1-6; no definite D call. Germline V gene data show CDR1 as LGHNA and CDR2 as YSLEER. CDR3 size: 13 residues. CDR3 nucleotides: TGCGCCAGCAGCCAAGATTATAGTTCACCCCTCCACTTT. It yields the protein CASSQDYSSPLHF.